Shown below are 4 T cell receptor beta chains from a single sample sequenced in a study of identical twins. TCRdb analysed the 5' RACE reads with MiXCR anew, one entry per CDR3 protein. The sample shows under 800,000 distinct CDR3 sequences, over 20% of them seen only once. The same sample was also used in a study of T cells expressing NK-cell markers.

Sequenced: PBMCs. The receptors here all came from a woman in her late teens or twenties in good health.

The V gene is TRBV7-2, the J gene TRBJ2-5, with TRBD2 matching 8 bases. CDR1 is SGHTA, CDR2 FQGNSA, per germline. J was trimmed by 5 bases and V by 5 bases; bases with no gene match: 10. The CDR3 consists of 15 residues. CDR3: CASSPFRGGVETQYF. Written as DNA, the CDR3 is TGTGCCAGCAGCCCTTTCCGGGGGGGCGTGGAGACCCAGTACTTC. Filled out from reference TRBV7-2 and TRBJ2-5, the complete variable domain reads GAGVSQSPSNKVTEKGKDVELRCDPISGHTALYWYRQSLGQGLEFLIYFQGNSAPDKSGLPSDRFSAERTGGSVSTLTIQRTQQEDSAVYLCASSPFRGGVETQYFGPGTRLLVL.

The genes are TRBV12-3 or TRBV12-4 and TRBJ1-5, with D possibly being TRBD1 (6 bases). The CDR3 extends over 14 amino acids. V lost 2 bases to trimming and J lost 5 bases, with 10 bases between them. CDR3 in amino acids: CASSLTGNDQPQHF. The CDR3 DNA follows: TGTGCCAGCAGTTTAACAGGGAACGATCAGCCCCAGCATTTT.

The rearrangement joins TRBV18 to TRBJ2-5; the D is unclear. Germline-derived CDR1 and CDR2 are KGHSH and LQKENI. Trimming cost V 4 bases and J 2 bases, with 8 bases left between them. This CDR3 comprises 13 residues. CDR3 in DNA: TGTGCCAGCTCACTAGAGACGCAAGAGACCCAGTACTTC. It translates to CASSLETQETQYF.

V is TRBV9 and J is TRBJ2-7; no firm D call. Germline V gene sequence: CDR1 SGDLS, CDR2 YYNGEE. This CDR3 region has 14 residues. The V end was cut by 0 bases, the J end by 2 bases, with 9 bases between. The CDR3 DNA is TGTGCCAGCAGCGTAGGCGTCGATACCTACGAGCAGTACTTC. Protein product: CASSVGVDTYEQYF.